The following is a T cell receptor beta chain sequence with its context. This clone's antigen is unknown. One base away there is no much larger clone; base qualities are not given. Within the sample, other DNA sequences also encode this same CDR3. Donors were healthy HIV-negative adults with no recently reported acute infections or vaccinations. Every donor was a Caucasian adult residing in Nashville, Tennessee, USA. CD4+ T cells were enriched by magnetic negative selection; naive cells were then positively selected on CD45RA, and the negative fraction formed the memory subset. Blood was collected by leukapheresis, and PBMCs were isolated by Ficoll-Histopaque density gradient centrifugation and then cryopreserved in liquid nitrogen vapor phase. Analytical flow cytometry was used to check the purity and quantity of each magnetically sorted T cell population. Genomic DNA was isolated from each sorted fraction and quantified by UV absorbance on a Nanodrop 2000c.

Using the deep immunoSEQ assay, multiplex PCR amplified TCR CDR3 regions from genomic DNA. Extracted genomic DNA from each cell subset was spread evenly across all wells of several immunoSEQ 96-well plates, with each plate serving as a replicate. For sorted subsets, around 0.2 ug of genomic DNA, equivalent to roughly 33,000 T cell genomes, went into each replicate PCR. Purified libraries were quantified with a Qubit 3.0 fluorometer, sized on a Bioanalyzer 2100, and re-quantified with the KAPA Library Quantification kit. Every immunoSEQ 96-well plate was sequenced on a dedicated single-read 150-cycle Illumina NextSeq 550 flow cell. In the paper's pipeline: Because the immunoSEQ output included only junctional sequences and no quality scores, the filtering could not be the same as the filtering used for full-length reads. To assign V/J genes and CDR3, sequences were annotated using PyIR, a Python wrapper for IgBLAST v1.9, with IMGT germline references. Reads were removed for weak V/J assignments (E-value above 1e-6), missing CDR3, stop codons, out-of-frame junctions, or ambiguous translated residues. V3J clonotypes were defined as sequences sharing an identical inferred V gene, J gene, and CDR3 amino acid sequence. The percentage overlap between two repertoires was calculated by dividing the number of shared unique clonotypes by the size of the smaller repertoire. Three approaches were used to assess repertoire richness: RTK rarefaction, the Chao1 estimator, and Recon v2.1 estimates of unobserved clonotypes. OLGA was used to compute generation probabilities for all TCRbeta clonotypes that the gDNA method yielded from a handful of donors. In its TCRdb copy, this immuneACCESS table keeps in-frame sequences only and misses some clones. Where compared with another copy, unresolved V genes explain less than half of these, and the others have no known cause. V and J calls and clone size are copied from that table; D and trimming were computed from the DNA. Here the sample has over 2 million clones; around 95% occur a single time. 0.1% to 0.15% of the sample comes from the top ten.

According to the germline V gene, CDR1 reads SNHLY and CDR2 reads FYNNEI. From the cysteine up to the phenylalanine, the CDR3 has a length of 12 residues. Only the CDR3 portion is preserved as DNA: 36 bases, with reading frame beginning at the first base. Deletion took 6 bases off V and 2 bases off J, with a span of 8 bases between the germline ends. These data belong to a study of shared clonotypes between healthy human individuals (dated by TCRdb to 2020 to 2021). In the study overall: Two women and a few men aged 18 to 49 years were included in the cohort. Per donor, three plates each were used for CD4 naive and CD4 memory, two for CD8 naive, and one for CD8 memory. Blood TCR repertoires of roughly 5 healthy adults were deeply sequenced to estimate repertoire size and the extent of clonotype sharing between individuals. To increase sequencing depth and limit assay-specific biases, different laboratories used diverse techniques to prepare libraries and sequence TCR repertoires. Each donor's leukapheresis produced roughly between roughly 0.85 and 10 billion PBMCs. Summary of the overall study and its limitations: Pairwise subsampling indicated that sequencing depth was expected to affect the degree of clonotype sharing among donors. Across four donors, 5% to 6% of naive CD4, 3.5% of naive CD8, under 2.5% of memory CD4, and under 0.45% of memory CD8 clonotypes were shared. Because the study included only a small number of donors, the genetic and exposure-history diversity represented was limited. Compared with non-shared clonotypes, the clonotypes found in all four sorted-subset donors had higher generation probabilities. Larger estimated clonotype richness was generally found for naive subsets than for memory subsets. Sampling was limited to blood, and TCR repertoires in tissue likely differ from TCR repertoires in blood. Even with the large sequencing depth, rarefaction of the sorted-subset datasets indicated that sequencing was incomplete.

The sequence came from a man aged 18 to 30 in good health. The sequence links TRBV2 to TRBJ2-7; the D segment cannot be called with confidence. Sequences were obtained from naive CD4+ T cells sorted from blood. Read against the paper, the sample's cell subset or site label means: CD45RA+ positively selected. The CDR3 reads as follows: CASRRETYEQYF. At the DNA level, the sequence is TGTGCCAGCAGAAGGGAAACCTACGAGCAGTACTTC.